This is a list of T cell receptor beta chains from one sample in a study of cytomegalovirus exposure and HLA in healthy donors. Measured with immunoSEQ multiplex PCR; TCRdb has only the in-frame clones, and not every one. The sample includes some 150,000 clones, approximately 79% of them seen just once. The specimen sequenced was PBMCs. Receptors were obtained from a woman aged 45-59 years in good health and CMV-seropositive. Both conserved end residues are trimmed from each CDR3. A D gene is named only where the DNA matches it firmly. Clone size is stated in some rows and not others, as once, few, many or a class when expanded.

clone size: -
J gene: TRBJ2-7
V gene: TRBV11-2
D gene: TRBD2
CDR3 protein: ASSFASGPYEQY

clone size: -
J gene: TRBJ2-1
V gene: TRBV19
D gene: -
CDR3 protein: ASSIARANEQF

clone size: -
J gene: TRBJ2-3
V gene: TRBV15
D gene: -
CDR3 protein: ATGPGHRTSTDTQY

clone size: -
J gene: TRBJ2-5
V gene: TRBV25-1
D gene: -
CDR3 protein: ASSNRGETQY

clone size: -
J gene: TRBJ2-7
V gene: TRBV9
D gene: TRBD2
CDR3 protein: ASSVVGGGDYEQY

clone size: -
J gene: TRBJ1-2
V gene: TRBV5-4
D gene: TRBD1
CDR3 protein: ASSPGQGNYGYT

clone size: -
J gene: TRBJ1-1
V gene: TRBV30
D gene: -
CDR3 protein: AWRGGASSNTEAF

clone size: -
J gene: TRBJ1-6
V gene: TRBV5-6
D gene: -
CDR3 protein: ASSLVGDSPLH

clone size: few
J gene: TRBJ2-2
V gene: TRBV4-3
D gene: TRBD2
CDR3 protein: ASRPGASGGAATGELF

clone size: -
J gene: TRBJ2-7
V gene: TRBV2
D gene: TRBD1
CDR3 protein: ASRWTGDIYEQY

clone size: -
J gene: TRBJ2-7
V gene: TRBV27
D gene: TRBD2
CDR3 protein: ASSFGGSAEQY

clone size: once
J gene: TRBJ1-3
V gene: TRBV30
D gene: -
CDR3 protein: AWSVRSPRGSGNTIY

clone size: -
J gene: TRBJ2-3
V gene: TRBV30
D gene: TRBD2
CDR3 protein: AWSVGWSSGGARDTQY

clone size: -
J gene: TRBJ2-3
V gene: TRBV10-1
D gene: -
CDR3 protein: ATQGGGRGTDTQY

clone size: -
J gene: TRBJ2-7
V gene: TRBV6-1
D gene: TRBD2
CDR3 protein: AGSSGGAPSDEQY